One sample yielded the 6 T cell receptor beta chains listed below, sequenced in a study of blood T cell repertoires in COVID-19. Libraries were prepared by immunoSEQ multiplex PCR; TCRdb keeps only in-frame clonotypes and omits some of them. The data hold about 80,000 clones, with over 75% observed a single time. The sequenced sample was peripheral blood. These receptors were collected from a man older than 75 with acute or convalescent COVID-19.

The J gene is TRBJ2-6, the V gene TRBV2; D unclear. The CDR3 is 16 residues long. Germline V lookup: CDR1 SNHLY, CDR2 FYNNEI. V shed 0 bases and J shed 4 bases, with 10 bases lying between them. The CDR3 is CASSEARLGGANVLTF. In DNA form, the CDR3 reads TGTGCCAGCAGTGAAGCTAGGCTAGGCGGGGCCAACGTCCTGACTTTC.

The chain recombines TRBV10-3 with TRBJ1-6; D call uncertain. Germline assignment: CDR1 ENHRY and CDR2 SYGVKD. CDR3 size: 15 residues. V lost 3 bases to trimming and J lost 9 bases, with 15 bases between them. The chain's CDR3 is CAISERFLRASPLHF. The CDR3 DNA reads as TGTGCCATCAGTGAACGGTTCCTGAGGGCTTCACCCCTCCACTTT.

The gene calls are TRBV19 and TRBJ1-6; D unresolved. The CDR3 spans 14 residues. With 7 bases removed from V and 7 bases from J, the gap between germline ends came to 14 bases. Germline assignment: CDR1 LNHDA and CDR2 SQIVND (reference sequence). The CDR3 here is CASTSVQLNSPLHF. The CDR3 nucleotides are TGTGCCAGTACTTCCGTACAGCTAAATTCACCCCTCCACTTT.

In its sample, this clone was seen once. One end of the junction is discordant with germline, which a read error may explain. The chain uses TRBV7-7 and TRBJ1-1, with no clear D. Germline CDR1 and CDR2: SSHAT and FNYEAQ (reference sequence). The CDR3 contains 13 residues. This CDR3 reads CASSSTPNTEAFF. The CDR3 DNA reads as TGTGCTAGCAGCTCGACACCGAACACTGAAGCTTTCTTT.

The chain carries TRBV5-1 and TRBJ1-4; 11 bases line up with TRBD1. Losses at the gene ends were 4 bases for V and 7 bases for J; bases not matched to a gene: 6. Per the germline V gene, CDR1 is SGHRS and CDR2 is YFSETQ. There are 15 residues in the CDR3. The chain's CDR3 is CASSPDRGRVEKLFF. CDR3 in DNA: TGCGCCAGCAGCCCGGACAGGGGGCGGGTTGAAAAACTGTTTTTT.

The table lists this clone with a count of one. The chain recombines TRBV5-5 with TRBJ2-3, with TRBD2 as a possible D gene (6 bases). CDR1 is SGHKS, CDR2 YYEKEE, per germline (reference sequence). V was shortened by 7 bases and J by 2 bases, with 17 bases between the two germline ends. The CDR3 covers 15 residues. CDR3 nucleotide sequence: TGTGCCAGCCTTTCTACTCGGGGGAACACAGATACGCAGTATTTT. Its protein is CASLSTRGNTDTQYF.